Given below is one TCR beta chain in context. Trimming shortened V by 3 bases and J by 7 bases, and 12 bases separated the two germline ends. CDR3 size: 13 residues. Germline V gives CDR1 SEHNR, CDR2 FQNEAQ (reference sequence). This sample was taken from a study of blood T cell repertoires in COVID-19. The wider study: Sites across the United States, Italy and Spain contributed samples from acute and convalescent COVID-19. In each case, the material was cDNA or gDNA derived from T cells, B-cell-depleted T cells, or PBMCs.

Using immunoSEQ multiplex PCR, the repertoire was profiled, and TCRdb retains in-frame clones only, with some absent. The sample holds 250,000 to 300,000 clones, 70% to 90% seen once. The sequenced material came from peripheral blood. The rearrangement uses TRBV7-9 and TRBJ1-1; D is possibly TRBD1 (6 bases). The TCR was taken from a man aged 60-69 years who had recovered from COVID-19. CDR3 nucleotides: TGTGCCAGCAGCTTGGAGTTGGACAGTGAAGCTTTCTTT. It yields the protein CASSLELDSEAFF.